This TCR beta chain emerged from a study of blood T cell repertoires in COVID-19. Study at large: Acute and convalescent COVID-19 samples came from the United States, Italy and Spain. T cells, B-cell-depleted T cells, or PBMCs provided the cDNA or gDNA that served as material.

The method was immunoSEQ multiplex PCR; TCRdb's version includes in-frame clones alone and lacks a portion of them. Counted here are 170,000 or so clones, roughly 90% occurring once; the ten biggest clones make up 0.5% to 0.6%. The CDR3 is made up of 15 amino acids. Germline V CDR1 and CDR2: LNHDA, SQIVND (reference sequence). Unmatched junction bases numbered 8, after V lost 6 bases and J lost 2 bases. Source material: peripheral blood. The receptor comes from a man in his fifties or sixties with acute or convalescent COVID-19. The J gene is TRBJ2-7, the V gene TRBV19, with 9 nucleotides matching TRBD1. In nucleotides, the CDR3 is TGTGCCAGTAGCCGAGACAGGGGGGGTCCCTACGAGCAGTACGTC. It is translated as CASSRDRGGPYEQYV.